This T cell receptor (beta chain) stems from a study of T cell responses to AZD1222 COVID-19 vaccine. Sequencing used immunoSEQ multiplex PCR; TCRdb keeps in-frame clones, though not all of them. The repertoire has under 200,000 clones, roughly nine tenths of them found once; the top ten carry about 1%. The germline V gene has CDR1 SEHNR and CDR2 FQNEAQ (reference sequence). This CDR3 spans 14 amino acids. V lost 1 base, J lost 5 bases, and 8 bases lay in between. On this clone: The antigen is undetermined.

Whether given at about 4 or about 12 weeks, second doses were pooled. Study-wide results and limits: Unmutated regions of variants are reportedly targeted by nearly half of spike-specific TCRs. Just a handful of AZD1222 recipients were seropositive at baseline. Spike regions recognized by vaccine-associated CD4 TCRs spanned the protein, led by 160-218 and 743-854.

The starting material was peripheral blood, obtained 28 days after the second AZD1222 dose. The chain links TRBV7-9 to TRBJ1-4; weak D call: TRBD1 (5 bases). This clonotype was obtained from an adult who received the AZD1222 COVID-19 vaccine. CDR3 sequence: CASSLEDINEKLFF. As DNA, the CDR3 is TGTGCCAGCAGCTTAGAGGACATCAATGAAAAACTGTTTTTT.